This T cell receptor (beta chain) was captured in a study of T cells in Graves' hyperthyroidism and ophthalmopathy. Overall study context: Peripheral blood collection took place at initial diagnosis, before any treatment.

Amplified TCR beta CDR3 regions came from RNA transcripts. A first-round RT-PCR of the TCR CDR3 used the HTBI primer set. MiXCR, run by TCRdb on the multiplex PCR reads, gives a single entry per CDR3 protein. The top ten clones hold around 13% of a sample with 500,000 to 800,000 distinct CDR3 sequences, roughly 15% of them seen once. On this clonotype itself: What it recognizes is unknown.

Patients were excluded because of uncontrolled infection, other autoimmune disease, pregnancy or lactation. Study results and limitations: Most expanded thyroid clonotypes above 0.001 also appeared in blood.

Germline assignment: CDR1 SGHDT and CDR2 YYEEEE. The J segment lost 7 bases and the V segment lost 4 bases, leaving 17 bases of the junction unmatched. The CDR3 is 17 residues long. Sequencing used blood. The gene calls are TRBV5-6 and TRBJ2-3, with 8 bases matching TRBD1. The TCR was taken from a woman aged 45-60 years with Graves' ophthalmopathy. The CDR3 loop is CASSHSSRGPRGYTQYF. CDR3 coding DNA: TGTGCCAGCAGCCACAGCAGCAGGGGGCCCCGGGGGTATACGCAGTATTTT.